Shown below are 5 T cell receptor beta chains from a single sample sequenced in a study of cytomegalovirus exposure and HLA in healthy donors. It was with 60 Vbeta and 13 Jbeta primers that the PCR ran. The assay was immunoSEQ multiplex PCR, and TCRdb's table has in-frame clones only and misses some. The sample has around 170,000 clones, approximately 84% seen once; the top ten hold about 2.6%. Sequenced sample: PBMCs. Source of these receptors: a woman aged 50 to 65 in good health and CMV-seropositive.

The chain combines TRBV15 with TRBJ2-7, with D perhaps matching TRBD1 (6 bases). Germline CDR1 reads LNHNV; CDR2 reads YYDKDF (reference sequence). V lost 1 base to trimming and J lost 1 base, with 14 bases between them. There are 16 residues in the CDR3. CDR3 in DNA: TGTGCCACCAGCAGAGGGTTTGGGACATTGTCCTACGAGCAGTACTTC. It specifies CATSRGFGTLSYEQYF.

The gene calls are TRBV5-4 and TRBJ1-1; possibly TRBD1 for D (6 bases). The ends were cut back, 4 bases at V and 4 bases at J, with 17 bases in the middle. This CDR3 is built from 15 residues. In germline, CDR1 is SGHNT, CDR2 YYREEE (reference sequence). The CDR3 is CASSTQQGLGTEAFF. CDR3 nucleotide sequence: TGTGCCAGCAGCACTCAGCAGGGGTTAGGCACTGAAGCTTTCTTT. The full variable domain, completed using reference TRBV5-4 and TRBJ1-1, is ETGVTQSPTHLIKTRGQQVTLRCSSQSGHNTVSWYQQALGQGPQFIFQYYREEENGRGNFPPRFSGLQFPNYSSELNVNALELDDSALYLCASSTQQGLGTEAFFGQGTRLTVV.

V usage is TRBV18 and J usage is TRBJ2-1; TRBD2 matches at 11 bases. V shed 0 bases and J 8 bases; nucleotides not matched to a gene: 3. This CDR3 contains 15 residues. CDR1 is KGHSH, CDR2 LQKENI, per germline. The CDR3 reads CASSPPGLAEHEQFF. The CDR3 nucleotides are TGTGCCAGCTCACCACCGGGACTAGCGGAGCATGAGCAGTTCTTC.

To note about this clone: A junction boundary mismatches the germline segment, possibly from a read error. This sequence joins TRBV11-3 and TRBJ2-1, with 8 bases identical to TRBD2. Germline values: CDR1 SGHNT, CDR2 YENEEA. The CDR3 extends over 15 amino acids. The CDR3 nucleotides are TGTGCCAGCAGCTTAGGCGGGGGGATGTACAGTGAGCAGTTCTTC. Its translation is CASSLGGGMYSEQFF.

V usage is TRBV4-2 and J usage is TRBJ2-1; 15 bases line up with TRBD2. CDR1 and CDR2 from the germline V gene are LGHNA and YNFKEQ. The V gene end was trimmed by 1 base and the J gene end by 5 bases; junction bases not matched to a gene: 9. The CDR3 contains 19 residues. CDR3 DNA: TGTGCCAGCAGCCAAGGGGGACTAGCGGGGGGCCGTAAGAACAATGAGCAGTTCTTC. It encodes CASSQGGLAGGRKNNEQFF.